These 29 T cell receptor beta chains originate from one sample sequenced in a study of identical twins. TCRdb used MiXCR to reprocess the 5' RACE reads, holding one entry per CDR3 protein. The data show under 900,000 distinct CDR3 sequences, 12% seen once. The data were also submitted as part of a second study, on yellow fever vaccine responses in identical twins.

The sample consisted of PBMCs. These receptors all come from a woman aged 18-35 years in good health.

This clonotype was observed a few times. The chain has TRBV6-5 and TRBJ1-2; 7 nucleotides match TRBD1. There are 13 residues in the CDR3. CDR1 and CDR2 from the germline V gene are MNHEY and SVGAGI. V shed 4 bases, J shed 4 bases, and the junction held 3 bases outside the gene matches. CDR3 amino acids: CASSFAGGYGYTF. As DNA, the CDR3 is TGTGCCAGCAGTTTTGCAGGGGGCTATGGCTACACCTTC.

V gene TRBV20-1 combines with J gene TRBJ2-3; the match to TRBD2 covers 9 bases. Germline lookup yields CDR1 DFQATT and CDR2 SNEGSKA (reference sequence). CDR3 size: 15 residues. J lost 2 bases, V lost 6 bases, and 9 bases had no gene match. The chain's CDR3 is CSARSASGDTDTQYF. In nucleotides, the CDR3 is TGCAGTGCCCGGTCCGCTAGCGGGGACACAGATACGCAGTATTTT.

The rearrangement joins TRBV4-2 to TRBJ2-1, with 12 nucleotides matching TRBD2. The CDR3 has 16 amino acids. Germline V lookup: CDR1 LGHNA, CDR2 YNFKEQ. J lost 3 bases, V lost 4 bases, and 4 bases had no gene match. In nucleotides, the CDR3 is TGTGCCAGCAGCCTACAGACTAGCGGGAGCTACAATGAGCAGTTCTTC. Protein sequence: CASSLQTSGSYNEQFF.

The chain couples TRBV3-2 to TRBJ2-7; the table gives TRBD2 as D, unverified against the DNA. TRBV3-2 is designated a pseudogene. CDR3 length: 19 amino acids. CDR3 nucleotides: TGTGCCAGCAGCCCCCCCCCGGCACTAGCGGAAACGAGCTCCTACGAGCAGTACGTC. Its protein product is CASSPPPALAETSSYEQYV.

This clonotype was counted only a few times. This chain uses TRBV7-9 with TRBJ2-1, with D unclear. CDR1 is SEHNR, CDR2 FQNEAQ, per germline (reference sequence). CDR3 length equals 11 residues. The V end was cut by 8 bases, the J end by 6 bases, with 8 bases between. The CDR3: CASANSNEQFF. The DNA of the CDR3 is TGTGCCAGCGCCAACAGCAATGAGCAGTTCTTC.

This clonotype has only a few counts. This CDR3 is CASSQDGLASYEQYF. The CDR3 DNA reads TGCGCCAGCAGCCAAGATGGCCTAGCGAGCTACGAGCAGTACTTC. The gene calls are TRBV4-1 and TRBJ2-7, with D possibly TRBD2 on 6 matching bases. Deletions cut 0 bases from V and 3 bases from J, with 12 bases between. The germline CDR1 and CDR2 sequences are MGHRA and YSYEKL. The CDR3 length is 15 residues.

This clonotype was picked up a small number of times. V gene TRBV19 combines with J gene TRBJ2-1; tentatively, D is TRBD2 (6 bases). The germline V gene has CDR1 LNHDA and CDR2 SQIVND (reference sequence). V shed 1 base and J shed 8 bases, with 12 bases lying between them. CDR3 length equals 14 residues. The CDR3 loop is CASSIARERDEQFF. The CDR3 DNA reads TGTGCCAGTAGTATAGCTCGGGAGAGAGATGAGCAGTTCTTC.

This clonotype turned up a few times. CDR3 DNA: TGTGCCAGCAGCCAAGGACACAGCTATGGCTACACCTTC. This sequence encodes CASSQGHSYGYTF. The rearrangement joins TRBV3-1 to TRBJ1-2; D is unclear. Per germline, CDR1 LGHDT and CDR2 YNNKEL (reference sequence). The V end lost 1 base, the J end lost 4 bases, and 7 bases lay between the germline ends. This CDR3 is 13 amino acids long.

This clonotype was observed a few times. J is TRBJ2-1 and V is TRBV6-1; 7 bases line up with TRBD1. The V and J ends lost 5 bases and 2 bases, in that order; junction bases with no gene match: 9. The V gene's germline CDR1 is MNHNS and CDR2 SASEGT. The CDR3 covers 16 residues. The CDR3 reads CASSLKGGRTYNEQFF. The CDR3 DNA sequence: TGTGCCAGCAGTCTTAAAGGGGGCCGGACCTACAATGAGCAGTTCTTC.

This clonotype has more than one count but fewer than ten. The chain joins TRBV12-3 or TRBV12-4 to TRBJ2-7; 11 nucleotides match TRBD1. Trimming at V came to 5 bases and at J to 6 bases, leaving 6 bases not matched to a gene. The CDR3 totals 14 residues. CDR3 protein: CASSIGTGGPEQYF. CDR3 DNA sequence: TGTGCCAGCAGTATTGGGACAGGGGGTCCCGAGCAGTACTTC.

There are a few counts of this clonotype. The CDR3 region has the DNA TGTGCCAGCAGCTCCAGATCTCCGAACACTGAAGCTTTCTTT. Its translation: CASSSRSPNTEAFF. The chain combines TRBV7-2 with TRBJ1-1; D is undetermined. The CDR3 spans 14 residues. Trimming left V 4 bases short and J 1 base short, with 10 bases between. CDR1 is SGHTA, CDR2 FQGNSA, per germline. The variable domain in full, with the rest retrieved from reference TRBV7-2 and TRBJ1-1, is GAGVSQSPSNKVTEKGKDVELRCDPISGHTALYWYRQSLGQGLEFLIYFQGNSAPDKSGLPSDRFSAERTGGSVSTLTIQRTQQEDSAVYLCASSSRSPNTEAFFGQGTRLTVV.

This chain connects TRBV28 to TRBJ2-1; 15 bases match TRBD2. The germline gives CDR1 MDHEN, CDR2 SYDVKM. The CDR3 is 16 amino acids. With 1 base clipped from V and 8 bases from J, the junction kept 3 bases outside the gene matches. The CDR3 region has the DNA TGTGCCAGCAGTTTATCGGGACTAGCGGGGGGTGATGAGCAGTTCTTC. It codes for CASSLSGLAGGDEQFF.

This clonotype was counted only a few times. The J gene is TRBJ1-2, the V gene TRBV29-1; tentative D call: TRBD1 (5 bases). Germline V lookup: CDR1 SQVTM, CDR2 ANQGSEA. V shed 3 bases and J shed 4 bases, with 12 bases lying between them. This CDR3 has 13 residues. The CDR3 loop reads CSVDDSSGYGYTF. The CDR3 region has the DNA TGCAGCGTTGACGACAGTTCCGGCTATGGCTACACCTTC.

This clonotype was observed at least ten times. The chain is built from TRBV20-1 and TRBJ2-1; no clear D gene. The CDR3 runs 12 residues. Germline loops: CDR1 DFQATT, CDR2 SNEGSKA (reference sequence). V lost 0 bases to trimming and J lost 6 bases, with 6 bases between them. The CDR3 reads CSARDTGNEQFF. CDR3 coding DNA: TGCAGTGCTAGAGATACGGGCAATGAGCAGTTCTTC.

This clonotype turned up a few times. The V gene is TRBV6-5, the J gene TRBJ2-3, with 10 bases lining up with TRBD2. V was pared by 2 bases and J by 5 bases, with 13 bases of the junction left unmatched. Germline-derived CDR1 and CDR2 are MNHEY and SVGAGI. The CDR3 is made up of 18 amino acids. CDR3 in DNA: TGTGCCAGCAGTTACCTGTCTTTCGCTAGCGGGAGAGGAGATACGCAGTATTTT. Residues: CASSYLSFASGRGDTQYF.

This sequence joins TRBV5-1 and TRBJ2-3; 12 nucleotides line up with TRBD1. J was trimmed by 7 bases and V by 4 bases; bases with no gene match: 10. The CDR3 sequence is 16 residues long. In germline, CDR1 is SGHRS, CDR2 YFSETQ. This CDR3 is CASSLGGTGGANTQYF. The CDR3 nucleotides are TGCGCCAGCAGCCTGGGCGGGACAGGGGGCGCGAATACGCAGTATTTT.

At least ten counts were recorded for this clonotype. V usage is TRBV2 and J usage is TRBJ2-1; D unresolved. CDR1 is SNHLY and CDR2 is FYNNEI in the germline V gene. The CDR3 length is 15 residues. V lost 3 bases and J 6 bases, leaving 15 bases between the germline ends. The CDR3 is CASSDSRMKANEQFF. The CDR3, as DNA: TGTGCCAGCAGTGATAGTCGAATGAAAGCCAATGAGCAGTTCTTC.

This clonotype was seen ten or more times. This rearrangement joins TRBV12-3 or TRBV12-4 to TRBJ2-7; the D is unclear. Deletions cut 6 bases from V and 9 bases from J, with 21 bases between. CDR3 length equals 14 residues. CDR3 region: CASSPSQLNSPQYV. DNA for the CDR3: TGTGCCAGCAGCCCATCTCAACTTAATTCCCCGCAGTACGTC.

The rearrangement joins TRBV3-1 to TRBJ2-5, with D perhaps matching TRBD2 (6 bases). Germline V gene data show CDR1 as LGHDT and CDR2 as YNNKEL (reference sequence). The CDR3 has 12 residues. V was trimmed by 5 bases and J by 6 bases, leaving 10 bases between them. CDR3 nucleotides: TGTGCCAGCAGCTCCACTAGCAAGACCCAGTACTTC. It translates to CASSSTSKTQYF.

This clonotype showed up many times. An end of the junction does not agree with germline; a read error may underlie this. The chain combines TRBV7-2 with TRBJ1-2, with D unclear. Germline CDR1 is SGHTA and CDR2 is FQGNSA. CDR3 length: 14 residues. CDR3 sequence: CASSLVPGNYGYTF. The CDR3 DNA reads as TGCGCCAGCAGCTTGGTTCCGGGGAACTATGGCTACACCTTC.

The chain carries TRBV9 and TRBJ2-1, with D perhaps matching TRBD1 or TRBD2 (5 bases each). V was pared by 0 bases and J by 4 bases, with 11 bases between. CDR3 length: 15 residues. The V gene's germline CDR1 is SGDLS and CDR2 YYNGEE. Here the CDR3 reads CASSVGSGTYNEQFF. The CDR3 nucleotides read TGTGCCAGCAGCGTAGGGTCAGGGACGTACAATGAGCAGTTCTTC.

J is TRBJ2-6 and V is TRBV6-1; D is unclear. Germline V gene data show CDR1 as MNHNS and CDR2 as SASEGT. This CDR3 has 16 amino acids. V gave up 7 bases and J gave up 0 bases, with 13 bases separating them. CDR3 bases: TGTGCCAGCACCCCAGCGTCTACCTCTGGGGCCAACGTCCTGACTTTC. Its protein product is CASTPASTSGANVLTF.

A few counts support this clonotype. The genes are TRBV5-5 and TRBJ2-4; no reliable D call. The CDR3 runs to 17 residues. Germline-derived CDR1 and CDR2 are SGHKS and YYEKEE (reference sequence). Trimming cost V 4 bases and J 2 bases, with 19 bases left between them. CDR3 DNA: TGTGCCAGCAGCCCCCTTACCGACACCCGGTCCAAAAACATTCAGTACTTC. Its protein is CASSPLTDTRSKNIQYF.

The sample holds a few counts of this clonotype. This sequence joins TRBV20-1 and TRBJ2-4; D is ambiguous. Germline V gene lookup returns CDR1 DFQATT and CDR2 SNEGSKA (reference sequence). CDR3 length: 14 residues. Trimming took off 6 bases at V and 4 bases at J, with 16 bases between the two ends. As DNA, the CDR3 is TGCAGTGCCCCCGACGAACAGACTAAAAACATTCAGTACTTC. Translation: CSAPDEQTKNIQYF.

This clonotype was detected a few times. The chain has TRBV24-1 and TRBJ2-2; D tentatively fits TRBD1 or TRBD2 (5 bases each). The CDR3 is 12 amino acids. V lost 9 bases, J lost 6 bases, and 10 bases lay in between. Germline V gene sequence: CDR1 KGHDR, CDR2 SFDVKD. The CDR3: CATEGWAGELFF. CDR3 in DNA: TGTGCCACCGAGGGGTGGGCCGGGGAGCTGTTTTTT.

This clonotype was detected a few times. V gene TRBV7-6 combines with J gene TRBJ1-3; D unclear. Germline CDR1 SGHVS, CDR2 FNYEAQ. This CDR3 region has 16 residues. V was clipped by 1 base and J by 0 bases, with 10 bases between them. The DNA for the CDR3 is TGTGCCAGCAGCTTAGAAGCAGCCCACTCTGGAAACACCATATATTTT. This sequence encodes CASSLEAAHSGNTIYF.

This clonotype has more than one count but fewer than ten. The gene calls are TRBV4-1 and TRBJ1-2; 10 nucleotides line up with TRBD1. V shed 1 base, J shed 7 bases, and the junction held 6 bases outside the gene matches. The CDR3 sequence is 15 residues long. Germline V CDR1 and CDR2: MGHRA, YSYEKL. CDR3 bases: TGCGCCAGCAGCCAAGCCGGGACAGGGGACCTTGGCTACACCTTC. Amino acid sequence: CASSQAGTGDLGYTF.

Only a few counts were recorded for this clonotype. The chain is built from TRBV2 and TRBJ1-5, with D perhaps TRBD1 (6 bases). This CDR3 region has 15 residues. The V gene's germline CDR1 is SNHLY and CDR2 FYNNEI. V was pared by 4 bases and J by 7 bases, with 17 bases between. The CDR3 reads CASSVVGTKGQPQHF. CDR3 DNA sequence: TGTGCCAGCAGTGTGGTCGGGACAAAGGGGCAGCCCCAGCATTTT.

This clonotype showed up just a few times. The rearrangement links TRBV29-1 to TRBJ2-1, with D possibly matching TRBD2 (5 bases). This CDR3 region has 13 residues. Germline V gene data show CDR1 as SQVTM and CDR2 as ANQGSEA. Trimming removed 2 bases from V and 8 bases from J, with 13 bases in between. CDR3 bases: TGCAGCGTTGAAACTCAGACTAAGGATGAGCAGTTCTTC. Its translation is CSVETQTKDEQFF.